This T cell receptor (beta chain) was identified in a study of vaccination and CD4 T cells after COVID-19 (dated by TCRdb to between 2021 and 2024). General notes on the study: SARS-CoV-2 positivity had been established in the convalescent patients by nasal swab PCR, and mild disease was recorded in roughly 9 of these patients and severe disease in one. As controls, cultures received a CEFX viral epitope pool (the positive control), an HIV-1 Nef peptide pool (the negative control), or no peptide at all. Post-vaccine blood samples were obtained a median of around 67 days after the second vaccine dose, with a range of roughly 13 to 250 days. The convalescent cohort comprised six males and four females, including two Hispanic individuals, seven Caucasians, two Asians and one multiracial person. Participants got two doses of the Pfizer-BioNTech BNT162b2 vaccine (n=8) or two doses of the Moderna mRNA-1273 vaccine (n=2). The cultures were stimulated with overlapping spike peptide pools from SARS-CoV-2 and from the common cold coronaviruses HCoV-NL63, HCoV-OC43 and HCoV-229E. In 10 COVID-19 convalescent patients and a few infection-naive healthy vaccine recipients, the spike-specific CD4+ TCR repertoire before mRNA vaccination was compared with the repertoire after mRNA vaccination. Post-COVID blood samples were collected from convalescent patients a median of around 100 days after diagnosis, with a range of roughly 35 to 170 days. The investigation overall reported the following: Among the post-vaccine SARS-CoV-2-reactive clones in convalescent patients, a median approximately 90% showed up only after vaccination, which suggests vaccine-specific priming. Although the median number of SARS-CoV-2-reactive clonotypes went up from some 23 after infection to around 40 after vaccination, the increase was not significant. Relatively few convalescent patients were included in the study, and early timepoints after natural infection were not analyzed. Of the vaccine-specific clones in convalescent patients, 304 of 307, or nearly all, reacted only to SARS-CoV-2 spike and did not cross-react with common cold coronaviruses.

Comment on this clonotype: It has no known antigen specificity. Base-call qualities are not available, and no considerably larger clone is one nucleotide away.

In light of the paper, this sample's treatment or condition label describes: roughly nine-day PBMC culture with coronavirus spike peptide pools or control peptides (ViraFEST assay). The ViraFEST assay, used in the study, expanded antigen-specific T cells with peptide pools and then identified the expanded clonotypes through TCR sequencing. The convalescent patients' positive SARS-CoV-2 PCR tests fell between March and December 2020, which was before the Alpha, Beta and Delta variants emerged in the United States. Around 2 million PBMCs per well were cultured in IMDM with approximately 5% human AB serum and roughly 9.3 IU/ml IL-2, plus 10 ug/ml peptide pools. On days 3 and 7, half of the culture medium was replaced with fresh IL-2-containing medium. After ten to eleven days of culture, CD4+ T cells were isolated by negative selection using the EasySep CD4+ T cell isolation kit. PBMCs were separated from whole blood using Ficoll-Paque Plus gradient centrifugation and then either used fresh or cryopreserved at -140C. Each culture condition was generally run in triplicate wells.

Receptor amplification or capture employed PCR. DNA from cultured CD4+ T cells underwent TCR sequencing with the Oncomine TCR Beta short-read assay at the Johns Hopkins FTIC core. The QIAamp micro DNA kit was used to extract genomic DNA from the cultured CD4+ T cells. Oncomine TCR Beta libraries from cultured CD4+ T cells were pooled using unique dual indexes and sequenced on an Illumina iSeq 100. As for how the authors treated the data: Non-productive sequences were filtered out, and CDR3s that did not start with C, did not end with F or W, or were shorter than 7 amino acids were discarded. The MANAFEST web application was used to identify antigen-specific clonotypes by comparing peptide-stimulated wells against reference wells and other culture wells. For a clone to be called positive, the clone needed an FDR below 0.05, an odds ratio above 5, and a productive frequency above 0.1% in at least two of three replicate wells. Clonotypes that were significantly expanded in both SARS-CoV-2 spike wells and at least one common cold coronavirus spike condition were defined as cross-reactive. Levenshtein distances (stringdist) and unrooted phylogenetic trees (ape) in R version 3.6.1 were used to assess CDR3 homology. TCRdb reran the public reads through fastp at Q25 and MiXCR, keeping productive beta chains. Rows with a matching CDR3 protein are joined into one entry that keeps the most common DNA and genes. The V and J calls shown here were made by TCRdb, not taken from the authors' results. For this sample there are 20,000 to 30,000 distinct CDR3 sequences; 40% to 45% appear just once. Clones ranked in the top ten supply approximately 10% of the sample.

Ends trimmed: V by 6 bases, J by 5 bases; bases unmatched to a gene: 6. The CDR3 holds 15 amino acids from the cysteine to the phenylalanine. The sequence is cut down to CDR3 DNA, 45 bases in frame from base 1. CDR1 is given as MNHNS and CDR2 as SASEGT, both from the germline V gene. This chain is built from TRBV6-1 and TRBJ2-1, with TRBD2 matching 11 junction bases. This TCR came from a human donor who had recovered from COVID-19. The sample was CD4+ T cells from blood, cultured in vitro. Here is the DNA: TGTGCCAGCAGCCTACTAGCGGGAGCACACAATGAGCAGTTCTTC. Translated, this gives CASSLLAGAHNEQFF.